The 23 T cell receptor beta chains below were found in one sample sequenced in a study of radiation and T cells in renal cell carcinoma. Time point of the sample: blood 2 weeks post-SBRT. Treatment here: 15 Gy SBRT to primary tumor, nephrectomy 4 weeks later. Using immunoSEQ multiplex PCR, the repertoire was profiled, and TCRdb retains in-frame clones only, with some absent. The profile covers 150,000 to 190,000 clones, with roughly 87% appearing a single time and around 13% taken by the ten largest. The sample in question was blood, obtained from a patient whose treatment included radiotherapy and nephrectomy. The receptors were gathered from a woman between 45 and 60 years old with renal cell carcinoma.

This chain connects TRBV6-1 to TRBJ1-3, with 7 bases lining up with TRBD1. V lost 4 bases, J lost 7 bases, and 7 bases stayed unmatched. The germline gives CDR1 MNHNS, CDR2 SASEGT. The CDR3 sequence is 14 residues long. CDR3 sequence: CASSARQGSNTIYF. In nucleotides, the CDR3 is TGTGCCAGCAGTGCAAGACAGGGTTCCAACACCATATATTTT.

This chain links TRBV11-2 with TRBJ1-3; 7 bases match TRBD1. The CDR3 spans 16 residues. With 1 base clipped from V and 3 bases from J, the junction kept 6 bases outside the gene matches. Germline lookup yields CDR1 SGHAT and CDR2 FQNNGV. CDR3 nucleotide sequence: TGTGCCAGCAGCTTAGTAGAACAGGGGTTTGGAAACACCATATATTTT. Translation gives CASSLVEQGFGNTIYF.

The genes are TRBV6-5 and TRBJ1-1, with D perhaps TRBD1 (5 bases). Germline assignment: CDR1 MNHEY and CDR2 SVGAGI. This CDR3 spans 15 amino acids. V lost 2 bases to trimming and J lost 0 bases, with 10 bases between them. The CDR3 is CASSYGALMNTEAFF. The CDR3 DNA follows: TGTGCCAGCAGTTACGGGGCACTCATGAACACTGAAGCTTTCTTT.

This chain's CDR3 is CASSGAGTGAETQYF. CDR3 DNA sequence: TGCGCCAGCAGCGGCGCCGGGACAGGGGCGGAGACCCAGTACTTC. This rearrangement joins TRBV5-1 to TRBJ2-5, with 10 bases aligning to TRBD1. Germline V lookup: CDR1 SGHRS, CDR2 YFSETQ. This CDR3 has 15 residues. Losses at the gene ends were 4 bases for V and 5 bases for J; bases not matched to a gene: 8. The full variable domain, completed using reference TRBV5-1 and TRBJ2-5, is KAGVTQTPRYLIKTRGQQVTLSCSPISGHRSVSWYQQTPGQGLQFLFEYFSETQRNKGNFPGRFSGRQFSNSRSEMNVSTLELGDSALYLCASSGAGTGAETQYFGPGTRLLVL.

The chain links TRBV13 to TRBJ1-2, with D perhaps matching TRBD1 (6 bases). The V and J ends lost 0 bases and 5 bases respectively, with 25 bases between them. The CDR3 consists of 19 residues. The germline V gene has CDR1 PRHDT and CDR2 FYEKMQ (reference sequence). In nucleotides, the CDR3 is TGTGCCAGCAGCTTAGGCTTGTCAAGTTGGTCAGGGGCCTTTTATGGCTACACCTTC. Its translation is CASSLGLSSWSGAFYGYTF.

This clone was seen more than once but under ten times. This sample also contains other DNA sequences that code for the same CDR3. This rearrangement joins TRBV9 to TRBJ1-1, with 9 nucleotides matching TRBD1. The CDR3 spans 16 residues. Germline V CDR1 and CDR2: SGDLS, YYNGEE. The ends lost 0 bases at V and 5 bases at J; junction bases unmatched: 8. The CDR3, as DNA: TGTGCCAGCAGCGTAGCTACAGGGGGCGCGGGAACTGAAGCTTTCTTT. It specifies CASSVATGGAGTEAFF.

This clone was observed a handful of times. The rearrangement uses TRBV5-6 and TRBJ2-6; the D gene is possibly TRBD1 (5 bases). Germline CDR1 is SGHDT and CDR2 is YYEEEE. The V gene lost 0 bases and the J gene lost 0 bases, with 13 bases spanning the gap. This CDR3 region has 18 residues. The CDR3 coding sequence is TGTGCCAGCAGCTTGGGACAGCTCCGTGACTCTGGGGCCAACGTCCTGACTTTC. Its protein is CASSLGQLRDSGANVLTF. The full variable domain, its missing parts supplied by reference TRBV5-6 and TRBJ2-6, is DAGVTQSPTHLIKTRGQQVTLRCSPKSGHDTVSWYQQALGQGPQFIFQYYEEEERQRGNFPDRFSGHQFPNYSSELNVNALLLGDSALYLCASSLGQLRDSGANVLTFGAGSRLTVL.

The chain recombines TRBV9 with TRBJ2-3; the D gene is possibly TRBD1 (5 bases). The CDR3 runs to 15 residues. V was clipped by 5 bases and J by 0 bases, with 13 bases between them. Per the germline V gene, CDR1 is SGDLS and CDR2 is YYNGEE. CDR3 region: CASRASQGSTDTQYF. CDR3 nucleotides: TGTGCCAGCAGAGCTTCCCAGGGTAGCACAGATACGCAGTATTTT.

This sequence joins TRBV4-3 and TRBJ1-4; the D is unclear. V was shortened by 0 bases and J by 8 bases, with 13 bases between the two germline ends. The CDR3 runs to 15 residues. Germline CDR1 is LGHNA and CDR2 is YSLEER. Here the CDR3 reads CASSQEERPGEKLFF. The CDR3 nucleotides read TGCGCCAGCAGCCAAGAGGAAAGACCGGGAGAAAAACTGTTTTTT.

The rearrangement uses TRBV7-8 and TRBJ1-4, with TRBD1 as a possible D gene (6 bases). The CDR3 has 15 residues. In germline, CDR1 is SGHVS, CDR2 FQNEAQ. V was shortened by 4 bases and J by 1 base, with 10 bases between the two germline ends. The CDR3 DNA is TGTGCCAGCAGCTCAACCAGGGGAACTAATGAAAAACTGTTTTTT. It is translated as CASSSTRGTNEKLFF.

V is TRBV5-1 and J is TRBJ2-1, with D perhaps being TRBD1 or TRBD2 (6 bases each). V gave up 4 bases and J gave up 2 bases, with 10 bases separating them. Germline V gene lookup returns CDR1 SGHRS and CDR2 YFSETQ. CDR3 length: 14 amino acids. The CDR3 region has the DNA TGCGCCAGCAGCCCGGAGGGGGCCTACAATGAGCAGTTCTTC. It specifies CASSPEGAYNEQFF.

This clone has just a few counts. The chain couples TRBV30 to TRBJ1-1, with a weak D call TRBD1 (5 bases). This CDR3 has 12 residues. V gave up 5 bases and J gave up 6 bases, with 13 bases separating them. Looked up from germline, CDR1 is GTSNPN and CDR2 is SVGIG (reference sequence). The CDR3 nucleotides read TGTGCCTGGGGGACCTCCAGGGCTGAAGCTTTCTTT. It yields the protein CAWGTSRAEAFF. Drawing the rest from reference TRBV30 and TRBJ1-1, the complete variable domain is SQTIHQWPATLVQPVGSPLSLECTVEGTSNPNLYWYRQAAGRGLQLLFYSVGIGQISSEVPQNLSASRPQDRQFILSSKKLLLSDSGFYLCAWGTSRAEAFFGQGTRLTVV.

This chain joins TRBV7-2 and TRBJ1-2, with D unresolved. The CDR3 sequence is 11 residues long. Trimming removed 0 bases at V and 6 bases at J, with 2 bases between. From germline, CDR1 is SGHTA and CDR2 FQGNSA. The DNA of the CDR3 is TGTGCCAGCAGCTTAGCGGATGGCTACACCTTC. Translating it yields CASSLADGYTF.

The chain couples TRBV4-1 to TRBJ2-1; TRBD2 is a possible D gene (6 bases). The CDR3 length is 16 residues. CDR1 is MGHRA, CDR2 YSYEKL, per germline. V was clipped by 1 base and J by 2 bases, with 12 bases between them. The CDR3 loop is CASSQVRGTAYNEQFF. CDR3 in DNA: TGCGCCAGCAGCCAAGTCCGGGGGACCGCCTACAATGAGCAGTTCTTC.

The chain links TRBV9 to TRBJ2-5; 7 bases are shared with TRBD2. The CDR3 length is 14 residues. Germline V gives CDR1 SGDLS, CDR2 YYNGEE. V lost 4 bases to trimming and J lost 1 base; unmatched junction nucleotides: 4. The CDR3 is CASSPPGGQETQYF. The CDR3 DNA reads as TGTGCCAGCAGCCCCCCGGGGGGCCAAGAGACCCAGTACTTC.

The V gene is TRBV21-1, the J gene TRBJ2-7; the table's D call, TRBD1, was not checked against the DNA. TRBV21-1 is termed a pseudogene. The CDR3 is 16 amino acids. The CDR3 nucleotides are TGTGCCAGCAGCCCCCGCGAGGGGACAGGGGGTTACGAGCAGTACTTC. Its protein is CASSPREGTGGYEQYF.

This clone was found once. This chain joins TRBV19 and TRBJ2-1, with D perhaps matching TRBD1 (6 bases). V lost 5 bases, J lost 2 bases, and 13 bases lay in between. CDR1 and CDR2 (germline): LNHDA, SQIVND (reference sequence). This CDR3 has 15 residues. The CDR3 DNA is TGTGCCAGTAGTGCCGGGACACAAGCCTACAATGAGCAGTTCTTC. Protein product: CASSAGTQAYNEQFF.

The rearrangement uses TRBV6-5 and TRBJ2-1; D unclear. The germline V and J ends were trimmed by 5 bases and 1 base, with 6 bases remaining between them. This CDR3 has 13 amino acids. CDR1 is MNHEY, CDR2 SVGAGI, per germline. The chain's CDR3 is CASSTGSYNEQFF. CDR3 nucleotide sequence: TGTGCCAGCAGTACGGGTTCCTACAATGAGCAGTTCTTC.

This clone was detected only once. The chain has TRBV18 and TRBJ2-4; 7 bases match TRBD1. The germline CDR1 and CDR2 sequences are KGHSH and LQKENI. This CDR3 contains 15 residues. The V and J ends lost 4 bases and 6 bases, in that order; junction bases with no gene match: 9. CDR3 amino acids: CASSLREGAPNIQYF. The DNA of the CDR3 is TGTGCCAGCTCACTAAGAGAGGGGGCACCAAACATTCAGTACTTC.

The V and J genes are TRBV18 and TRBJ2-5; D is undetermined. Germline V gene lookup returns CDR1 KGHSH and CDR2 LQKENI. The CDR3 totals 16 residues. Trimming left V 2 bases short and J 1 base short, with 14 bases between. The CDR3 loop is CASSPTRVLGQETQYF. In DNA form, the CDR3 reads TGTGCCAGCTCACCAACACGGGTATTGGGCCAAGAGACCCAGTACTTC.

For the CDR3, the DNA is TGTGCCAGCTCGCCTACAGGGGACCACTATGGCTACACCTTC. Encoded protein: CASSPTGDHYGYTF. The chain combines TRBV18 with TRBJ1-2; 7 nucleotides line up with TRBD1. The V gene end was trimmed by 6 bases and the J gene end by 3 bases; junction bases not matched to a gene: 7. The CDR3 extends over 14 amino acids. CDR1 and CDR2 from the germline V gene are KGHSH and LQKENI.

The V gene is TRBV2, the J gene TRBJ2-7; TRBD1 agrees at 10 bases. The J segment lost 4 bases and the V segment lost 7 bases, leaving 7 bases of the junction unmatched. The CDR3 is 14 amino acids. Germline CDR1 reads SNHLY; CDR2 reads FYNNEI. The CDR3 is CASNRDRGPYEQYF. In DNA form, the CDR3 reads TGTGCCAGCAATCGGGACAGGGGTCCATACGAGCAGTACTTC.

The V and J genes are TRBV7-3 and TRBJ2-1; TRBD1 matches at 9 bases. Trimming took 5 bases from V and 3 from J; bases not matched to a gene: 8. Germline V gives CDR1 SGHTA, CDR2 FQGTGA. The CDR3 is made up of 16 amino acids. The CDR3 sequence: CASSPLGGQGYNEQFF. The CDR3 region has the DNA TGTGCCAGCAGCCCCCTCGGGGGACAGGGCTACAATGAGCAGTTCTTC.